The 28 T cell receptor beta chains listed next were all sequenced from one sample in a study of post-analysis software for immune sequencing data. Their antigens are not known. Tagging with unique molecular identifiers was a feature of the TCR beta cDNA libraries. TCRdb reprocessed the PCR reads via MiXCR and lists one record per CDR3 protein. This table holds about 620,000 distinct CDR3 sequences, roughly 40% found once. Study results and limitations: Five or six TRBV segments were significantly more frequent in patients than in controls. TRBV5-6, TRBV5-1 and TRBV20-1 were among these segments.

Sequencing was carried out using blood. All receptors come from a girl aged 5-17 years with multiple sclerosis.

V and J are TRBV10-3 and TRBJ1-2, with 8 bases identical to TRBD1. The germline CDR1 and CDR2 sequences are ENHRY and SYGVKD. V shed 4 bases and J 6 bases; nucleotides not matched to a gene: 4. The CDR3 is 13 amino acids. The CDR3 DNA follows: TGTGCCATCAGTGCCCGGACAGGGAATGGCTACACCTTC. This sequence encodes CAISARTGNGYTF.

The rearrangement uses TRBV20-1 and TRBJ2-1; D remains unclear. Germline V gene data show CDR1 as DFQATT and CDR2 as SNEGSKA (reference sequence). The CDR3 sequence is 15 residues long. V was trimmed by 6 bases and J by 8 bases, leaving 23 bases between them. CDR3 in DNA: TGCAGTGCCCCTTTTGCCGCTAGAGCGAGTCATGAGCAGTTCTTC. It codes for CSAPFAARASHEQFF.

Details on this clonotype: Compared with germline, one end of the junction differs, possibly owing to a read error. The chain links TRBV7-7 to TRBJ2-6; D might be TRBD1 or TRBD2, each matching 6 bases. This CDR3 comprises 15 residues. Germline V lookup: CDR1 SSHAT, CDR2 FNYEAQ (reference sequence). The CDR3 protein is CASSLGGAGASVLTF. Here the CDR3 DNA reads TGTGCCAGCAGCTTAGGGGGGGCTGGGGCCAGCGTCCTGACTTTC.

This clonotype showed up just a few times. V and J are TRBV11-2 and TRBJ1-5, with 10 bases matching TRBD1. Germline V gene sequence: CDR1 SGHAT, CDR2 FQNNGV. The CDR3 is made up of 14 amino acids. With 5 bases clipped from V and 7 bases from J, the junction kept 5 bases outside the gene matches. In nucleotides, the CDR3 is TGTGCCAGCAGCAAGGGGACAGGGGACCAGCCCCAGCATTTT. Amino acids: CASSKGTGDQPQHF.

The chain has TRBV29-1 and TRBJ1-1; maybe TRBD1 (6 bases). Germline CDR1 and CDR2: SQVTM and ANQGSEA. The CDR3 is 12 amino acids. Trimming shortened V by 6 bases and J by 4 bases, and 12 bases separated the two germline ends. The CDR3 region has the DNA TGCAGCGTCCGGGGGCACGCCACTGAAGCTTTCTTT. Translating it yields CSVRGHATEAFF. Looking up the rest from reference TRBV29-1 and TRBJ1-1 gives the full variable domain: SAVISQKPSRDICQRGTSLTIQCQVDSQVTMMFWYRQQPGQSLTLIATANQGSEATYESGFVIDKFPISRPNLTFSTLTVSNMSPEDSSIYLCSVRGHATEAFFGQGTRLTVV.

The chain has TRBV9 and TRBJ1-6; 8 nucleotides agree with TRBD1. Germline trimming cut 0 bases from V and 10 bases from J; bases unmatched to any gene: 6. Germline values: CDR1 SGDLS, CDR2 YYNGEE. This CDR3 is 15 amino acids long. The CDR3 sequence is CASSVEDRVRSPLHF. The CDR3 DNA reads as TGTGCCAGCAGCGTAGAGGACAGGGTGCGATCACCCCTCCACTTT.

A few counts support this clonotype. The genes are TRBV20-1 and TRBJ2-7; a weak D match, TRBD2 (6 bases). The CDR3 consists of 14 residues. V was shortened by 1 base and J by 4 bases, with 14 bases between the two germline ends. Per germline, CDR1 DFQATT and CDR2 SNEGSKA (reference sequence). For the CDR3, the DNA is TGCAGTGCTAGAGGAGGGGACTTGGGATACGAGCAGTACTTC. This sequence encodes CSARGGDLGYEQYF.

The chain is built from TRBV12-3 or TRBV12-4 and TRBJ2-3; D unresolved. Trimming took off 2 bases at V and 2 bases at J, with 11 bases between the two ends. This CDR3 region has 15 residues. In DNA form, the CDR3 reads TGTGCCAGCAGTTTAACCGGGCCCAACACAGATACGCAGTATTTT. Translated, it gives CASSLTGPNTDTQYF.

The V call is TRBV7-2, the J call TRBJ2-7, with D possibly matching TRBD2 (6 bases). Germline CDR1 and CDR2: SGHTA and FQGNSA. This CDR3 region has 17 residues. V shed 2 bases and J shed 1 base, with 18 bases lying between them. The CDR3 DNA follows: TGTGCCAGCAGCTTACCTGCGGGACTTCCGATGTCCTACGAGCAGTACTTC. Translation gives CASSLPAGLPMSYEQYF. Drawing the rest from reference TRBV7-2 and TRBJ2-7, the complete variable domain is GAGVSQSPSNKVTEKGKDVELRCDPISGHTALYWYRQSLGQGLEFLIYFQGNSAPDKSGLPSDRFSAERTGGSVSTLTIQRTQQEDSAVYLCASSLPAGLPMSYEQYFGPGTRLTVT.

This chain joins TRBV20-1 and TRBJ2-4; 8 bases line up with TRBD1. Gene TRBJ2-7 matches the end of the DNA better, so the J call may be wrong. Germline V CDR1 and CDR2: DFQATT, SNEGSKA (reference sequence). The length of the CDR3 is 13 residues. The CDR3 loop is CNAWTGSMSEQYF. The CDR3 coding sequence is TGCAATGCCTGGACAGGGAGTATGTCCGAGCAGTACTTC.

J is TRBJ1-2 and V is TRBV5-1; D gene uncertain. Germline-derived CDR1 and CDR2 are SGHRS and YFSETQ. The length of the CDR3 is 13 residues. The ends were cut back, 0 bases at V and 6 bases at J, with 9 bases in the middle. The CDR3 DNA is TGCGCCAGCAGCTTGGCACAGATTGATGGCTACACCTTC. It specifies CASSLAQIDGYTF.

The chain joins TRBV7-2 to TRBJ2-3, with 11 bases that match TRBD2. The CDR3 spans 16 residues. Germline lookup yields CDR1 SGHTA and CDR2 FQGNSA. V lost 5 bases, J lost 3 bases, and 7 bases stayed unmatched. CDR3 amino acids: CASSVRLAGNTDTQYF. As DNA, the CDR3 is TGTGCCAGCAGCGTCCGACTAGCGGGAAATACAGATACGCAGTATTTT.

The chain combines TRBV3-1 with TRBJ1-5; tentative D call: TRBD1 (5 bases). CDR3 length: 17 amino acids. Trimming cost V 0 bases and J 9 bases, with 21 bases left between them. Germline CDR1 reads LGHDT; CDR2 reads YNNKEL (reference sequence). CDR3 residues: CASSQDLMGPGGMPQHF. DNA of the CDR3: TGTGCCAGCAGCCAAGATCTGATGGGGCCCGGGGGAATGCCCCAGCATTTT.

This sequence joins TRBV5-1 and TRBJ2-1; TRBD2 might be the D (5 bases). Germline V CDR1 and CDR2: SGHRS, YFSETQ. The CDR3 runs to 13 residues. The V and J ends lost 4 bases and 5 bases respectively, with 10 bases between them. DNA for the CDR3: TGCGCCAGCAGCGAGCGACTACACAATGAGCAGTTCTTC. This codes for CASSERLHNEQFF.

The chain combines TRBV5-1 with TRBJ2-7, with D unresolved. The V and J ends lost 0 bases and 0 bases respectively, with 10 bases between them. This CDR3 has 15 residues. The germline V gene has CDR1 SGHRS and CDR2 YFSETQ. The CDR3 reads CASSLAHGSSYEQYF. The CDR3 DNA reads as TGCGCCAGCAGCTTGGCGCACGGTAGCTCCTACGAGCAGTACTTC.

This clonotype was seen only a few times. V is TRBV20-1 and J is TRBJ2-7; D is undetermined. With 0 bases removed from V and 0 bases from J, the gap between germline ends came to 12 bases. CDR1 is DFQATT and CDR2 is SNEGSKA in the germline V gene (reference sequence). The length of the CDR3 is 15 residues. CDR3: CSARDSNTYSYEQYF. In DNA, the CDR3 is TGCAGTGCTAGAGATTCTAATACGTACTCCTACGAGCAGTACTTC.

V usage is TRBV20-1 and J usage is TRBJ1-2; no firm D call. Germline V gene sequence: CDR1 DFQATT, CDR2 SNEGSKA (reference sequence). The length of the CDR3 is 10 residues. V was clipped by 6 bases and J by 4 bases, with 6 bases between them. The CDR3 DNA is TGCAGTGCCCTTGCCTATGGCTACACCTTC. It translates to CSALAYGYTF.

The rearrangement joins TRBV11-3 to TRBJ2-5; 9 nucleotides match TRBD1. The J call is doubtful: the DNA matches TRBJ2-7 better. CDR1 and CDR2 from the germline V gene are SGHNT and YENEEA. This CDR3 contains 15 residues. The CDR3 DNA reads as TGTGCCAGCAGCTTAGAGTGGACAGGGGAGGACGAGCAGTACTTC. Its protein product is CASSLEWTGEDEQYF.

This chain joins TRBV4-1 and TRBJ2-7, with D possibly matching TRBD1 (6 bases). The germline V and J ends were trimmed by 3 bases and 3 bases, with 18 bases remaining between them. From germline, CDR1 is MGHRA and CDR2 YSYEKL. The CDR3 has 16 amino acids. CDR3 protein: CASSHTYGEGGYEQYF. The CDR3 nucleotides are TGCGCCAGCAGCCATACTTATGGGGAAGGGGGCTACGAGCAGTACTTC.

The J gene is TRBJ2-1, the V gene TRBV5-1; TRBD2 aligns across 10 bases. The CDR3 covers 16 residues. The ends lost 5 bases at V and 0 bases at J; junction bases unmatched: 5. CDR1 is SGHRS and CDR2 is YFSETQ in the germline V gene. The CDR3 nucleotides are TGCGCCAGCAGAAGTAGCGGGAGGCCCTCCTACAATGAGCAGTTCTTC. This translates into CASRSSGRPSYNEQFF.

CDR3 protein: CASSPGGSPNTEAFF. The CDR3 bases are TGCGCCAGCAGCCCAGGAGGGAGTCCGAACACTGAAGCTTTCTTT. This chain uses TRBV5-1 with TRBJ1-1; no clear D gene. V was shortened by 4 bases and J by 1 base, with 14 bases between the two germline ends. The CDR3 is 15 residues long. Per the germline V gene, CDR1 is SGHRS and CDR2 is YFSETQ. The whole variable domain, filled in from reference TRBV5-1 and TRBJ1-1, reads KAGVTQTPRYLIKTRGQQVTLSCSPISGHRSVSWYQQTPGQGLQFLFEYFSETQRNKGNFPGRFSGRQFSNSRSEMNVSTLELGDSALYLCASSPGGSPNTEAFFGQGTRLTVV.

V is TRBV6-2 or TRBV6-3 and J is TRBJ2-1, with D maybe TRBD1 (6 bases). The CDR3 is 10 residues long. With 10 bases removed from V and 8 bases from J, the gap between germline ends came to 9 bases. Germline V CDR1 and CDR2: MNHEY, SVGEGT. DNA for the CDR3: TGTGCCACCGAGGGGGATGAGCAGTTCTTC. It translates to CATEGDEQFF.

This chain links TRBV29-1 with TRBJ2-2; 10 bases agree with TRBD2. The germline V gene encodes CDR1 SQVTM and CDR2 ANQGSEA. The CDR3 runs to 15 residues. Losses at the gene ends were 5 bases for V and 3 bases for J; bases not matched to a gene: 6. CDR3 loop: CSVRPSGSHTGELFF. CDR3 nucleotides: TGCAGCGTTAGGCCTAGCGGGAGCCACACCGGGGAGCTGTTTTTT.

CDR3 nucleotides: TGTGCCAGCAGGGCCTGGACAGGGACCACAGATACGCAGTATTTT. Its translation: CASRAWTGTTDTQYF. The rearrangement joins TRBV11-3 to TRBJ2-3, with 8 nucleotides matching TRBD1. The CDR3 runs to 15 residues. The germline V gene has CDR1 SGHNT and CDR2 YENEEA. The V gene end was trimmed by 6 bases and the J gene end by 2 bases; junction bases not matched to a gene: 7.

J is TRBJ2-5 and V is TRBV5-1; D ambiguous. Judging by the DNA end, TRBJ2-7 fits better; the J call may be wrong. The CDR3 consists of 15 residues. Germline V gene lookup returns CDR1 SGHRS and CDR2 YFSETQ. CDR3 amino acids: CASSLSRRTTYEQYF. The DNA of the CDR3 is TGCGCCAGCAGCTTGTCGAGGCGGACCACCTACGAGCAGTACTTC.

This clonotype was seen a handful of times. Here the CDR3 reads CASSYLEDTEAFF. In DNA, the CDR3 is TGTGCCAGCAGCTACCTTGAGGACACTGAAGCTTTCTTT. The chain links TRBV7-6 to TRBJ1-1; D unresolved. The CDR3 covers 13 residues. Trimming removed 4 bases from V and 3 bases from J, with 9 bases in between. Germline-derived CDR1 and CDR2 are SGHVS and FNYEAQ.

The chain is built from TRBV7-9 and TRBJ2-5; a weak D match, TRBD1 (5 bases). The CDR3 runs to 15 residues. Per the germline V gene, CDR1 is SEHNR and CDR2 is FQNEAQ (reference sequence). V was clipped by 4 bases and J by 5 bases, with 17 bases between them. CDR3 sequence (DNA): TGTGCCAGCAGCTACAATCAAGGGGTAAAGGAGACCCAGTACTTC. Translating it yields CASSYNQGVKETQYF.

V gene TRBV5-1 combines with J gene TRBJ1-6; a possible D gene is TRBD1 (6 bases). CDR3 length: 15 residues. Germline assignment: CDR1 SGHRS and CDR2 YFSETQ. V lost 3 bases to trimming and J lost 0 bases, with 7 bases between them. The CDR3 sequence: CASSSDSSYNSPLHF. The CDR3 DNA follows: TGCGCCAGCAGCTCGGACAGCTCCTATAATTCACCCCTCCACTTT.